Following are 5 T cell receptor beta chains from one sample sequenced in a study of tumor and adjacent non-tumor tissue in lung cancer listed by TCRdb under 2018. The method behind the library was multiplex PCR. The sample was run on an Illumina HiSeq 2500. TCRbeta libraries were constructed through three rounds of nested PCR with primers (Table S4) according to protocols adapted from ARM-PCR. In TCRdb, the public reads were trimmed at Q25 with fastp and aligned with MiXCR, with productive beta chains retained. A single entry per CDR3 protein holds the most common genes and DNA from its merged rows. The sample contains 80,000 to 130,000 distinct CDR3 sequences, about 60% of them found a single time. Around a fifth of the sample lies in the top ten. RNA was isolated from bulk, unsorted tissue, and RNA quality was assessed with a NanoDrop ND-1000 and an Agilent 2100. Normal lung samples were distant non-tumor tissue taken more than 3 cm from the tumor edge.

Sequenced sample: distant non-tumor lung tissue. The receptors were gathered from a man aged 25-45 years with non-small cell lung cancer.

On this clonotype itself: An end of the junction does not agree with germline; a read error may underlie this. This chain connects TRBV6-2 or TRBV6-3 to TRBJ2-1; 9 positions agree with TRBD2. CDR3 length: 15 residues. CDR1 is MNHEY, CDR2 SVGEGT, per germline. CDR3 DNA: TGTGCCAGCCAATGGACTAGCGAGAGAAGGGATGAGCAATTCTTC. Encoded protein: CASQWTSERRDEQFF.

The chain couples TRBV4-1 to TRBJ2-3; 11 nucleotides match TRBD2. The V segment lost 5 bases and the J segment 3 bases; nucleotides outside the gene matches: 7. The CDR3 consists of 16 residues. Germline V gene data show CDR1 as MGHRA and CDR2 as YSYEKL. The CDR3 DNA reads TGCGCCAGCAGCGCCCGACTAGCGGGGCCGACAGATACGCAGTATTTT. Translated: CASSARLAGPTDTQYF.

This clonotype has at least ten counts. The CDR3 DNA reads as TGCAGTGCTAGAGAACAGGGGTATAAGAACATTCAGTACTTC. Translated: CSAREQGYKNIQYF. The genes are TRBV20-1 and TRBJ2-4; 7 nucleotides align to TRBD1. There are 14 residues in the CDR3. V shed 0 bases, J shed 7 bases, and the junction held 6 bases outside the gene matches. Germline V gene sequence: CDR1 DFQATT, CDR2 SNEGSKA (reference sequence).

This clonotype was counted once. The chain couples TRBV6-1 to TRBJ2-3; perhaps D is TRBD1 or TRBD2 (5 bases each). Trimming cost V 11 bases and J 0 bases, with 15 bases left between them. Germline loops: CDR1 MNHNS, CDR2 SASEGT. CDR3 length: 14 residues. CDR3 protein: CACKLGESTDTQYF. The CDR3 DNA follows: TGTGCCTGCAAACTAGGGGAGAGCACAGATACGCAGTATTTT.

As for this clonotype: One end of the junction fails to match germline, which may point to a read error. Here the CDR3 reads CSARDGLTETFF. CDR3 bases: TGCAGTGCTAGAGATGGGCTTACTGAAACTTTCTTT. The V and J genes are TRBV20-1 and TRBJ1-1; D call uncertain. The CDR3 is 12 amino acids. CDR1 and CDR2 (germline): DFQATT, SNEGSKA (reference sequence).